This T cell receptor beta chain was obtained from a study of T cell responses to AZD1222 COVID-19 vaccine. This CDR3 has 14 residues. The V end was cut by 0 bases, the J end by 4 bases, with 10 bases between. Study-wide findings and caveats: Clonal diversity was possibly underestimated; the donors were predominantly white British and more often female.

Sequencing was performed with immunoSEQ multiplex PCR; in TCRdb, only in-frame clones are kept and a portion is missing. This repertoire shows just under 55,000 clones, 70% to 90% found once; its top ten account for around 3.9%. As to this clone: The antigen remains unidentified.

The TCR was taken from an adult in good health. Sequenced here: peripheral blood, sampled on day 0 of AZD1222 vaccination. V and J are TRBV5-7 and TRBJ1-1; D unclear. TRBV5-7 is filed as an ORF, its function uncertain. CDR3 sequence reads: CASSLGWVGTEAFF. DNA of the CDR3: TGTGCCAGCAGCTTGGGCTGGGTGGGCACTGAAGCTTTCTTT.